The 9 T cell receptor beta chains below were found in one sample sequenced in a study of beta chain features in type 1 diabetes. Study conclusions and caveats: Type 1 diabetes patients had TCRB CDR3s that were shorter (moderately but significantly so) in all four CD4+ subsets.

These receptors have no identified antigens. The investigators reverse transcribed all of the isolated RNA, so they sequenced expressed TCRB transcripts. Profiled with immunoSEQ multiplex PCR; TCRdb holds only in-frame clones, not every one. This table holds about 390,000 clones, over 8.5% found once. The sample taken for sequencing was central memory CD4+ T cells from blood. These receptors came from a man aged 30 to 39 with type 1 diabetes.

This clone was counted a few times. The chain recombines TRBV2 with TRBJ2-2; 7 nucleotides agree with TRBD1. Germline V gives CDR1 SNHLY, CDR2 FYNNEI. J lost 4 bases, V lost 8 bases, and 10 bases had no gene match. The CDR3 extends over 15 amino acids. CDR3 in DNA: TGTGCCAGCGCTGAGGCAGGGGGTGGCACCGGGGAGCTGTTTTTT. This sequence encodes CASAEAGGGTGELFF.

This clone has just a few counts. The chain links TRBV7-9 to TRBJ2-5; D might be TRBD1 (6 bases). V was pared by 4 bases and J by 5 bases, with 8 bases between. The CDR3 runs to 12 residues. Germline V CDR1 and CDR2: SEHNR, FQNEAQ (reference sequence). The CDR3 nucleotides read TGTGCCAGCAGCTCAGGGGCCGAGACCCAGTACTTC. Protein sequence: CASSSGAETQYF.

Worth noting for this clone: Different DNA sequences within this sample yield the same CDR3. The chain carries TRBV6-5 and TRBJ1-4; D unresolved. CDR3 size: 13 residues. V was pared by 2 bases and J by 8 bases, with 9 bases between. CDR1 and CDR2 from the germline V gene are MNHEY and SVGAGI. The CDR3 region is CASSYRDREKLFF. Here the CDR3 DNA reads TGTGCCAGCAGTTACAGGGATCGGGAAAAACTGTTTTTT.

This clone was seen ten or more times. This chain links TRBV2 with TRBJ2-5; 7 positions match TRBD2. From germline, CDR1 is SNHLY and CDR2 FYNNEI. The CDR3 has 14 amino acids. The junction had 6 bases not matched to a gene; V was cut back by 5 bases and J by 3 bases. The CDR3 is CASSSRAGKETQYF. In DNA form, the CDR3 reads TGTGCCAGCAGTTCCCGAGCGGGGAAAGAGACCCAGTACTTC.

This clone was observed a few times. CDR3 sequence (DNA): TGTGCCAGCAGGAGGAAGACAGCTGGGGCCAACGTCCTGACTTTC. Amino acids: CASRRKTAGANVLTF. The gene calls are TRBV6-5 and TRBJ2-6; possibly TRBD1 for D (5 bases). Germline-derived CDR1 and CDR2 are MNHEY and SVGAGI. CDR3 length equals 15 residues. The V end lost 6 bases, the J end lost 2 bases, and 11 bases lay between the germline ends.

This clone has only a few counts. The J gene is TRBJ1-1, the V gene TRBV7-2; D gene uncertain. Trimming left V 6 bases short and J 5 bases short, with 13 bases between. Germline V gene lookup returns CDR1 SGHTA and CDR2 FQGNSA. This CDR3 has 13 amino acids. CDR3 region: CASSSIGWTEAFF. As DNA, the CDR3 is TGTGCCAGCAGTTCGATAGGGTGGACTGAAGCTTTCTTT.

This clone was detected only a few times. The V call is TRBV28, the J call TRBJ2-1; the D call may be TRBD1 or TRBD2 (6 bases each). Trimming left V 8 bases short and J 7 bases short, with 18 bases between. The CDR3 runs 14 residues. Germline V CDR1 and CDR2: MDHEN, SYDVKM. In DNA, the CDR3 is TGTGCCAGCTTAGGGGGGCAGGGGCGAAATGAGCAGTTCTTC. Translating it yields CASLGGQGRNEQFF.

This clone has just a few counts. The V call is TRBV6-5, the J call TRBJ2-1; D perhaps matches TRBD1 (6 bases). Trimming left V 7 bases short and J 9 bases short, with 19 bases between. The CDR3 is made up of 14 amino acids. Per germline, CDR1 MNHEY and CDR2 SVGAGI. The CDR3 DNA follows: TGTGCCAGCACCGATGGGGCAGGGGCCCTTGAGCAGTTCTTC. Its protein is CASTDGAGALEQFF.

This clone was recorded at least ten times. This sequence joins TRBV18 and TRBJ2-7, with 8 bases that match TRBD1. With 4 bases clipped from V and 3 bases from J, the junction kept 5 bases outside the gene matches. CDR3 length: 14 residues. Per the germline V gene, CDR1 is KGHSH and CDR2 is LQKENI. In nucleotides, the CDR3 is TGTGCCAGCTCACTAAGACAGGGGAGCTACGAGCAGTACTTC. It yields the protein CASSLRQGSYEQYF.